Listed here are 31 T cell receptor beta chains from one sample, sequenced in a study of CD8 T cells in Susac syndrome. Reverse transcription used 0.5 to 1 ug RNA and random hexamers. TCRdb re-derived calls from the immunoSEQ multiplex PCR reads in MiXCR, one entry per CDR3 protein. Here the sample spans about 180,000 distinct CDR3 sequences, around 95% being singletons. Material for sequencing was CD4+ T cells from PBMCs. These receptors all come from a human donor with multiple sclerosis.

The gene calls are TRBV5-1 and TRBJ2-7; TRBD1 matches 8 bases. This CDR3 contains 15 residues. CDR1 and CDR2 from the germline V gene are SGHRS and YFSETQ. Unmatched junction bases numbered 5, after V lost 0 bases and J lost 3 bases. The CDR3 nucleotides are TGCGCCAGCAGCTTGGCCGGACAGGGAGTCTACGAGCAGTACTTC. Translating it yields CASSLAGQGVYEQYF.

The V gene is TRBV20-1, the J gene TRBJ2-5; 8 bases align to TRBD2. V lost 5 bases, J lost 4 bases, and 6 bases stayed unmatched. In germline, CDR1 is DFQATT, CDR2 SNEGSKA (reference sequence). The length of the CDR3 is 13 residues. In nucleotides, the CDR3 is TGCAGTGCTCCGGAGCGGGGGTCAGAGACCCAGTACTTC. It specifies CSAPERGSETQYF.

The chain links TRBV3-1 to TRBJ1-2; no reliable D call. V was cut by 4 bases and J by 1 base, with 13 bases left in between. Germline CDR1 LGHDT, CDR2 YNNKEL (reference sequence). The CDR3 length is 15 residues. The CDR3 bases are TGTGCCAGCAGCCGACGGGGAAGACTTAACTATGGCTACACCTTC. Translated, it gives CASSRRGRLNYGYTF.

This clonotype was observed a single time. The chain carries TRBV18 and TRBJ2-1; possibly TRBD1 for D (6 bases). This CDR3 is built from 15 residues. Germline CDR1 KGHSH, CDR2 LQKENI. V was pared by 4 bases and J by 9 bases, with 19 bases between. In DNA, the CDR3 is TGTGCCAGCTCACTCACAGGGTCGGGCCATCCTGAGCAGTTCTTC. Protein product: CASSLTGSGHPEQFF.

The rearrangement links TRBV20-1 to TRBJ2-3; the match to TRBD2 covers 11 bases. This CDR3 has 16 residues. Unmatched junction bases numbered 9, after V lost 5 bases and J lost 2 bases. The V gene's germline CDR1 is DFQATT and CDR2 SNEGSKA (reference sequence). CDR3 DNA sequence: TGCAGTGCTGATTCGGGGACTAGCGGACTCACAGATACGCAGTATTTT. Its translation is CSADSGTSGLTDTQYF.

V gene TRBV20-1 combines with J gene TRBJ1-1, with 9 bases identical to TRBD1. With 4 bases clipped from V and 6 bases from J, the junction kept 12 bases outside the gene matches. Per the germline V gene, CDR1 is DFQATT and CDR2 is SNEGSKA (reference sequence). CDR3 length: 15 amino acids. CDR3 sequence: CSATASGTGRPEAFF. The CDR3 DNA sequence: TGCAGTGCTACTGCCTCCGGGACAGGGCGACCTGAAGCTTTCTTT.

The chain's CDR3 is CASSQLAATNEKLFF. The DNA for the CDR3 is TGTGCCAGCAGCCAACTGGCTGCAACTAATGAAAAACTGTTTTTT. This chain joins TRBV14 and TRBJ1-4; D gene ambiguous. Germline V CDR1 and CDR2: SGHDN, FVKESK. V gave up 2 bases and J gave up 0 bases, with 7 bases separating them. CDR3 size: 15 residues.

The rearrangement links TRBV4-2 to TRBJ2-4; D gene uncertain. The CDR3 sequence is 11 residues long. Germline CDR1 reads LGHNA; CDR2 reads YNFKEQ. V lost 3 bases to trimming and J lost 7 bases, with 4 bases between them. The CDR3 here is CASSQTNIQYF. CDR3 sequence (DNA): TGTGCCAGCAGCCAGACGAACATTCAGTACTTC.

The chain carries TRBV30 and TRBJ1-5; unclear D gene. Germline V lookup: CDR1 GTSNPN, CDR2 SVGIG (reference sequence). CDR3 length equals 15 residues. V dropped 0 bases and J dropped 4 bases, with 13 bases sitting between them. The CDR3, as DNA: TGTGCCTGGAGTGTAGGGCCGCAGCTAAATCAGCCCCAGCATTTT. Its protein product is CAWSVGPQLNQPQHF.

The chain is built from TRBV5-1 and TRBJ2-5; 9 bases map to TRBD2. V shed 1 base, J shed 5 bases, and the junction held 9 bases outside the gene matches. Germline V gene data show CDR1 as SGHRS and CDR2 as YFSETQ. The CDR3 has 16 residues. The CDR3 loop reads CASSLLASGVQETQYF. The CDR3 DNA follows: TGCGCCAGCAGCTTGTTGGCTAGCGGGGTACAGGAGACCCAGTACTTC.

The chain employs TRBV12-3 or TRBV12-4 and TRBJ2-3, with 10 bases matching TRBD2. The CDR3 is 19 amino acids. V shed 4 bases, J shed 6 bases, and the junction held 19 bases outside the gene matches. The CDR3 is CASSSTGLAVPVGSDTQYF. CDR3 sequence (DNA): TGTGCCAGCAGTTCTACCGGACTAGCGGTCCCCGTGGGGTCCGATACGCAGTATTTT.

The rearrangement uses TRBV20-1 and TRBJ2-1, with no clear D. The CDR3 spans 11 residues. V lost 4 bases to trimming and J lost 6 bases, with 7 bases between them. Germline-derived CDR1 and CDR2 are DFQATT and SNEGSKA (reference sequence). The CDR3 is CSANLINEQFF. In nucleotides, the CDR3 is TGCAGTGCTAATCTGATCAATGAGCAGTTCTTC.

The V and J genes are TRBV29-1 and TRBJ2-5; 8 bases agree with TRBD1. V dropped 3 bases and J dropped 5; count of bases not matched to a gene: 2. Germline V gene lookup returns CDR1 SQVTM and CDR2 ANQGSEA. CDR3 length: 12 amino acids. The CDR3 region has the DNA TGCAGCGTTGAGACAGGGGTGGAGACCCAGTACTTC. It codes for CSVETGVETQYF.

The V gene is TRBV5-1, the J gene TRBJ1-6; no firm D call. V lost 2 bases, J lost 5 bases, and 8 bases lay in between. Germline CDR1 SGHRS, CDR2 YFSETQ. CDR3 length: 14 amino acids. CDR3 nucleotide sequence: TGCGCCAGCAGCTTTGGGGATCATAATTCACCCCTCCACTTT. Translated, it gives CASSFGDHNSPLHF. Variable domain in full (rest from reference TRBV5-1 and TRBJ1-6): KAGVTQTPRYLIKTRGQQVTLSCSPISGHRSVSWYQQTPGQGLQFLFEYFSETQRNKGNFPGRFSGRQFSNSRSEMNVSTLELGDSALYLCASSFGDHNSPLHFGNGTRLTVT.

For the CDR3, the DNA is TGCAGTGCCATCACAGGGGGGAACGAGCAGTACTTC. Translated, it gives CSAITGGNEQYF. V usage is TRBV20-1 and J usage is TRBJ2-7; 8 positions match TRBD1. Germline V CDR1 and CDR2: DFQATT, SNEGSKA (reference sequence). The V segment lost 6 bases and the J segment 5 bases; nucleotides outside the gene matches: 6. The CDR3 consists of 12 residues.

The rearrangement uses TRBV6-2 or TRBV6-3 and TRBJ1-1; unclear D gene. From germline, CDR1 is MNHEY and CDR2 SVGEGT. The CDR3 consists of 11 residues. With 8 bases removed from V and 4 bases from J, the gap between germline ends came to 8 bases. The chain's CDR3 is CASGIATEAFF. Here the CDR3 DNA reads TGTGCCAGCGGAATAGCCACTGAAGCTTTCTTT.

The CDR3 nucleotides read TGTGCCAGCAGAATCTCCGGGACTCTGAATCAGCCCCAGCATTTT. This encodes CASRISGTLNQPQHF. The chain carries TRBV12-3 or TRBV12-4 and TRBJ1-5; maybe TRBD1 (5 bases). V was shortened by 6 bases and J by 4 bases, with 16 bases between the two germline ends. This CDR3 comprises 15 residues.

The V and J genes are TRBV18 and TRBJ1-6; D is perhaps TRBD1 (5 bases). CDR1 and CDR2 from the germline V gene are KGHSH and LQKENI. This CDR3 is built from 15 residues. With 0 bases removed from V and 9 bases from J, the gap between germline ends came to 12 bases. DNA for the CDR3: TGTGCCAGCTCACCACCCCGGGTCCAGGGTTCACCCCTCCACTTT. Its translation is CASSPPRVQGSPLHF.

The chain uses TRBV3-1 and TRBJ1-1; perhaps TRBD1 as D (6 bases). The V gene's germline CDR1 is LGHDT and CDR2 YNNKEL (reference sequence). The CDR3 is 13 amino acids. The V and J ends lost 3 bases and 4 bases respectively, with 9 bases between them. CDR3 sequence reads: CASSHEGGTEAFF. CDR3 nucleotides: TGTGCCAGCAGCCACGAAGGGGGCACTGAAGCTTTCTTT. Filled out from reference TRBV3-1 and TRBJ1-1, the complete variable domain reads DTAVSQTPKYLVTQMGNDKSIKCEQNLGHDTMYWYKQDSKKFLKIMFSYNNKELIINETVPNRFSPKSPDKAHLNLHINSLELGDSAVYFCASSHEGGTEAFFGQGTRLTVV.

In its sample, this clonotype was seen once. V and J are TRBV6-6 and TRBJ2-1; D possibly corresponds to TRBD2 (6 bases). V was clipped by 5 bases and J by 6 bases, with 14 bases between them. This CDR3 comprises 14 residues. Germline assignment: CDR1 MNHNY and CDR2 SVGAGI (reference sequence). CDR3 in amino acids: CASSPGLGSNEQFF. The CDR3 region has the DNA TGTGCCAGCAGTCCGGGACTGGGGAGCAATGAGCAGTTCTTC.

The CDR3: CASSPGRAGANVLTF. The DNA of the CDR3 is TGTGCCAGCAGCCCGGGGAGGGCTGGGGCCAACGTCCTGACTTTC. The gene calls are TRBV5-4 and TRBJ2-6; 7 bases line up with TRBD2. The CDR3 is 15 amino acids. CDR1 SGHNT and CDR2 YYREEE come from the germline V gene (reference sequence). V lost 4 bases to trimming and J lost 2 bases; unmatched junction nucleotides: 3.

The chain carries TRBV3-1 and TRBJ1-1; D is uncertain. V lost 1 base and J lost 6, with 9 bases in between. The CDR3 runs to 13 residues. Looked up from germline, CDR1 is LGHDT and CDR2 is YNNKEL (reference sequence). The CDR3 loop is CASSQGKGPEAFF. The CDR3 nucleotides read TGTGCCAGCAGCCAAGGGAAGGGTCCTGAAGCTTTCTTT.

The chain couples TRBV30 to TRBJ2-5, with D possibly TRBD2 on 6 matching bases. The CDR3 spans 15 residues. Trimming took 1 base from V and 5 from J, leaving 17 bases between them. Germline V gene lookup returns CDR1 GTSNPN and CDR2 SVGIG (reference sequence). CDR3 residues: CAWSAPGGARETQYF. The CDR3 region has the DNA TGTGCCTGGAGTGCCCCGGGCGGGGCGCGGGAGACCCAGTACTTC.

The chain joins TRBV7-9 to TRBJ2-3; weak D call: TRBD1 (6 bases). The ends were cut back, 5 bases at V and 0 bases at J, with 9 bases in the middle. Per the germline V gene, CDR1 is SEHNR and CDR2 is FQNEAQ (reference sequence). The CDR3 loop spans 14 amino acids. CDR3 DNA sequence: TGTGCCAGCAGCGAACAGGGAAGCACAGATACGCAGTATTTT. The encoded protein is CASSEQGSTDTQYF.

The gene calls are TRBV10-3 and TRBJ1-2; 9 bases match TRBD1. V gave up 9 bases and J gave up 4 bases; unmatched junction bases: 0. This CDR3 spans 11 amino acids. The V gene's germline CDR1 is ENHRY and CDR2 SYGVKD. The CDR3 nucleotides read TGTGCCATGACAGGGGGCTATGGCTACACCTTC. Protein sequence: CAMTGGYGYTF.

The CDR3: CASGGRRTGELFF. The DNA of the CDR3 is TGTGCCAGCGGGGGGCGGCGGACCGGGGAGCTGTTTTTT. The V call is TRBV6-5, the J call TRBJ2-2, with D tentatively TRBD1 or TRBD2 (6 bases each). The CDR3 runs to 13 residues. The germline gives CDR1 MNHEY, CDR2 SVGAGI. V was clipped by 8 bases and J by 5 bases, with 12 bases between them.

This clonotype has only one observation. The V call is TRBV29-1, the J call TRBJ2-1; D unresolved. V lost 8 bases to trimming and J lost 5 bases, with 13 bases between them. Germline-derived CDR1 and CDR2 are SQVTM and ANQGSEA. The CDR3 consists of 12 residues. In nucleotides, the CDR3 is TGCAGCCTCTACAAGAGGAACAATGAGCAGTTCTTC. It specifies CSLYKRNNEQFF.

V is TRBV29-1 and J is TRBJ2-7; 7 positions agree with TRBD2. The CDR3 runs 12 residues. Looked up from germline, CDR1 is SQVTM and CDR2 is ANQGSEA. V trimming: 4 bases; J trimming: 1 base; junction bases outside the gene matches: 1. The CDR3: CSVGGGSYEQYF. CDR3 DNA sequence: TGCAGCGTTGGCGGGGGTTCCTACGAGCAGTACTTC.

This clonotype was observed a handful of times. V is TRBV29-1 and J is TRBJ2-7; TRBD1 aligns across 10 bases. The CDR3 consists of 13 residues. Germline loops: CDR1 SQVTM, CDR2 ANQGSEA. J gave up 0 bases and V 4 bases, and 0 bases lay outside the gene matches. The CDR3 here is CSVGDRGSYEQYF. The CDR3 DNA follows: TGCAGCGTTGGGGACAGGGGCTCCTACGAGCAGTACTTC.

This clonotype came up once. This chain connects TRBV20-1 to TRBJ1-1; D gene unclear. Germline CDR1 is DFQATT and CDR2 is SNEGSKA (reference sequence). Trimming pared 0 bases from V and 1 base from J, leaving 12 bases between. This CDR3 region has 15 residues. CDR3 DNA sequence: TGCAGTGCTAGAGATTATGGTGCTGGGAACACTGAAGCTTTCTTT. This translates into CSARDYGAGNTEAFF.

The chain couples TRBV30 to TRBJ1-1, with TRBD1 as a possible D gene (5 bases). The germline V gene has CDR1 GTSNPN and CDR2 SVGIG (reference sequence). Trimming pared 3 bases from V and 0 bases from J, leaving 11 bases between. The CDR3 is 14 amino acids. The CDR3 DNA reads as TGTGCCTGGAGAACGAAGGGGCTGAACACTGAAGCTTTCTTT. Residues: CAWRTKGLNTEAFF.